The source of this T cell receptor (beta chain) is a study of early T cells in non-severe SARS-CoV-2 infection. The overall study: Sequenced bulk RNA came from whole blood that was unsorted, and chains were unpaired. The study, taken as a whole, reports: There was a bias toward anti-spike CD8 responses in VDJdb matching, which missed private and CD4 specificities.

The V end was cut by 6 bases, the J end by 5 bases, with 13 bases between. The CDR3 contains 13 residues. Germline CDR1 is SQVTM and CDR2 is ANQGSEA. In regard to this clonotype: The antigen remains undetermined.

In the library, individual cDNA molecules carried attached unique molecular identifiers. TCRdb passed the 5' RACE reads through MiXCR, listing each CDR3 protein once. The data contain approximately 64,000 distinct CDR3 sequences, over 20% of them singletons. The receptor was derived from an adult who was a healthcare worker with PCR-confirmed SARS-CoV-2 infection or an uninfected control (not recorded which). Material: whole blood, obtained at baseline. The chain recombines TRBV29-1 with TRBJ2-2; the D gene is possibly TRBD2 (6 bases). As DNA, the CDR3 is TGCAGCGTGTCAACGAGCGGGACCGGGGAGCTGTTTTTT. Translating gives CSVSTSGTGELFF.